The clone carrying this T cell receptor beta chain has only a few counts. These data belong to a study of PD-L1 blockade in urothelial cancer. For the study at large: Atezolizumab was started by patients in the mid-2010s at 1,200 mg intravenously every 3 weeks. Before enrollment, 0 to 3 chemotherapy regimens had been given to patients. It was at 3 weeks (second dose) and 6 weeks after treatment start that blood was analyzed.

Losses at the gene ends were 1 base for V and 5 bases for J; bases not matched to a gene: 6. Germline assignment: CDR1 MGHRA and CDR2 YSYEKL. The CDR3 sequence is 15 residues long. Only in-frame clones appear in the TCRdb table, and some are missing; sequencing was by immunoSEQ multiplex PCR. The profile covers about 45,000 clones, with roughly 80% appearing a single time and about 16% taken by the ten largest. Time point specified: peripheral blood 6 weeks after treatment start. The V gene is TRBV4-1, the J gene TRBJ2-7; 9 positions agree with TRBD2. This receptor was identified in a man in his fifties or sixties with urothelial cancer. The sequencing used PBMCs, collected around atezolizumab (anti-PD-L1) treatment. The CDR3 DNA is TGCGCCAGCAGCCAAGCCGCGGGGGGGAGTGACGAGCAGTACTTC. It specifies CASSQAAGGSDEQYF.